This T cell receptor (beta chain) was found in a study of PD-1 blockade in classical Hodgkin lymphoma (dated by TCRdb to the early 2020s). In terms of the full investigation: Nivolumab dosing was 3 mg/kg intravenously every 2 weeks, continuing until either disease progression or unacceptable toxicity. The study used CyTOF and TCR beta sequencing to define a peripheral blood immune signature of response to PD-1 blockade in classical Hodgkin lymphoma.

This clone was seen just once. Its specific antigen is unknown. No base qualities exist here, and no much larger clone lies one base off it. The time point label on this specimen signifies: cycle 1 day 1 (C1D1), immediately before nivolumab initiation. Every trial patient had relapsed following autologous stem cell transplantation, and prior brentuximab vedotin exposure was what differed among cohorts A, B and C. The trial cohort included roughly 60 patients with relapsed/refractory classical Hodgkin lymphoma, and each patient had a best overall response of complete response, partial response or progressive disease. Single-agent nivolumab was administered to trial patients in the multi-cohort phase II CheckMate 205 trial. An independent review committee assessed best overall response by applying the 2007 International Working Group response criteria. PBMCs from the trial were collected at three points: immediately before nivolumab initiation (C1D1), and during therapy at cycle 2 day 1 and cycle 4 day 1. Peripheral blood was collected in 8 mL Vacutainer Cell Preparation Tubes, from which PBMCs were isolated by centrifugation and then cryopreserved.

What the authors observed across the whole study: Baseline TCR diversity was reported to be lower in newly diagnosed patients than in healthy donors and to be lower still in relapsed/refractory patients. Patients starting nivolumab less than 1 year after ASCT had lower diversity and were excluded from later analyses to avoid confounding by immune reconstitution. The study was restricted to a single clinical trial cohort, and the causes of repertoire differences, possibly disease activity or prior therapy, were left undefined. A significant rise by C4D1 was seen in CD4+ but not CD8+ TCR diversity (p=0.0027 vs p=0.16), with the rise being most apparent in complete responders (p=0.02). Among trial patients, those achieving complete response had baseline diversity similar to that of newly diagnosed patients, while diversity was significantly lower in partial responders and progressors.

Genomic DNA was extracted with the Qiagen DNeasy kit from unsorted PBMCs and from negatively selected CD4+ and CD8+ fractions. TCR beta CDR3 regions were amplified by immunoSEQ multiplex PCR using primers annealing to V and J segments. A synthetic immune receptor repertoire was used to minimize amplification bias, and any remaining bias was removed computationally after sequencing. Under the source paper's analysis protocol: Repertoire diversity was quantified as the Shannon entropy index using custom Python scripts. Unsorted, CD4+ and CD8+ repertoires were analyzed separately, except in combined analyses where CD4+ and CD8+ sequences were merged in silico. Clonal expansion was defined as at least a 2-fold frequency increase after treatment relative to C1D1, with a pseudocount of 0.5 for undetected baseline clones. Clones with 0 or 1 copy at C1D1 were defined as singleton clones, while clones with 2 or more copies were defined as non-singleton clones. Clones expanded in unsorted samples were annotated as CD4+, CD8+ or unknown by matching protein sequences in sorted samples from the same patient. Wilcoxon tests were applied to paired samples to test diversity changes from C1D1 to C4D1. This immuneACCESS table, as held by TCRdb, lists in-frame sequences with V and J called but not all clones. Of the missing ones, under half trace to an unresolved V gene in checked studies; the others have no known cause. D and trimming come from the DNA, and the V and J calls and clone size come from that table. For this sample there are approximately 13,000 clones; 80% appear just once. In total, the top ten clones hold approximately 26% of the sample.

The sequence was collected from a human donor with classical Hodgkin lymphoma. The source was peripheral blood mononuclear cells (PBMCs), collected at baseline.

The CDR3 protein is CASSGRGATNEKLFF. The nucleotide sequence is TGTGCCAGCAGTGGAAGGGGGGCAACTAATGAAAAACTGTTTTTT. The rearrangement combines TRBV6-1 with TRBJ1-4, and the D gene may be TRBD1, 6 bases matching. Cut back by 4 bases and 0 bases, the V and J ends lie 9 bases apart. Reading from cysteine to phenylalanine, the CDR3 counts 15 amino acids. Only the CDR3 region is kept as DNA, spanning 45 bases read in frame from base 1. Via the germline V gene, CDR1 is MNHNS and CDR2 SASEGT.